The 15 T cell receptor beta chains listed next were all sequenced from one sample in a study of long-term antiretroviral therapy in people with HIV. This was the immunoSEQ v3.0 assay at survey level. Using immunoSEQ multiplex PCR, the repertoire was profiled, and TCRdb retains in-frame clones only, with some absent. The sample includes tens of thousands of clones, roughly 80% of them seen just once. The specimen was unsorted PBMCs, collected 0.3 years after starting antiretroviral therapy. These receptors were taken from a middle-aged man with HIV.

The J gene is TRBJ1-3, the V gene TRBV4-1; the match to TRBD1 covers 7 bases. Germline loops: CDR1 MGHRA, CDR2 YSYEKL. Trimming took 2 bases from V and 10 from J; bases not matched to a gene: 8. The CDR3 sequence is 14 residues long. The chain's CDR3 is CASSQTGAPATIYF. The CDR3 DNA is TGCGCCAGCAGCCAAACAGGGGCGCCGGCGACCATATATTTT.

The chain is built from TRBV7-8 and TRBJ1-5; D is perhaps TRBD1 (6 bases). The CDR3 spans 15 residues. V gave up 4 bases and J gave up 0 bases, with 10 bases separating them. Per the germline V gene, CDR1 is SGHVS and CDR2 is FQNEAQ. DNA of the CDR3: TGTGCCAGCAGCTCCGGGACAATTAGCAATCAGCCCCAGCATTTT. Translation gives CASSSGTISNQPQHF.

The chain has TRBV7-2 and TRBJ1-4; TRBD1 matches 7 bases. The germline CDR1 and CDR2 sequences are SGHTA and FQGNSA. There are 14 residues in the CDR3. Trimming removed 4 bases from V and 4 bases from J; junction bases left unmatched: 3. This CDR3 reads CASSSTGLNEKLFF. The CDR3 nucleotides read TGTGCCAGCAGCTCGACAGGGCTTAATGAAAAACTGTTTTTT.

The chain links TRBV27 to TRBJ2-4; D possibly corresponds to TRBD1 (6 bases). This CDR3 spans 12 amino acids. Trimming cost V 5 bases and J 8 bases, with 10 bases left between them. The V gene's germline CDR1 is MNHEY and CDR2 SMNVEV (reference sequence). CDR3 protein: CASSGGSDIQYF. The DNA of the CDR3 is TGTGCCAGCAGTGGGGGCTCGGACATTCAGTACTTC.

The J gene is TRBJ1-1, the V gene TRBV16; D is undetermined. Germline lookup yields CDR1 KGHSY and CDR2 FQNENV. The ends were cut back, 1 base at V and 1 base at J, with 4 bases in the middle. This CDR3 comprises 13 residues. The CDR3: CASSQFRNTEAFF. As DNA, the CDR3 is TGTGCCAGCAGCCAATTCAGGAACACTGAAGCTTTCTTT.

Here the CDR3 reads CASSPRTGSSYEQYF. The CDR3 DNA is TGTGCCAGCAGCCCTAGAACAGGGAGCTCCTACGAGCAGTACTTC. V and J are TRBV11-2 and TRBJ2-7; D might be TRBD1 (6 bases). This CDR3 is 15 amino acids long. The V gene lost 5 bases and the J gene lost 0 bases, with 14 bases spanning the gap. The germline V gene encodes CDR1 SGHAT and CDR2 FQNNGV.

The J gene is TRBJ1-2, the V gene TRBV28; D call uncertain. V lost 4 bases and J 7 bases, leaving 16 bases between the germline ends. This CDR3 is 14 amino acids long. Germline V gene data show CDR1 as MDHEN and CDR2 as SYDVKM. CDR3 in amino acids: CASSSDPRLIGYTF. In nucleotides, the CDR3 is TGTGCCAGCAGTTCGGACCCCAGGTTGATTGGCTACACCTTC.

V gene TRBV5-4 combines with J gene TRBJ2-7; D not certain. Looked up from germline, CDR1 is SGHNT and CDR2 is YYREEE (reference sequence). Trimming shortened V by 1 base and J by 5 bases, and 4 bases separated the two germline ends. The CDR3 runs to 11 residues. CDR3 nucleotides: TGTGCCAGCAGCTTGAAAGACGAGCAGTACTTC. Protein sequence: CASSLKDEQYF. The full variable domain, its missing parts supplied by reference TRBV5-4 and TRBJ2-7, is ETGVTQSPTHLIKTRGQQVTLRCSSQSGHNTVSWYQQALGQGPQFIFQYYREEENGRGNFPPRFSGLQFPNYSSELNVNALELDDSALYLCASSLKDEQYFGPGTRLTVT.

The chain combines TRBV7-8 with TRBJ1-1, with D possibly TRBD1 on 5 matching bases. V was cut by 2 bases and J by 5 bases, with 18 bases left in between. Germline V gene lookup returns CDR1 SGHVS and CDR2 FQNEAQ. This CDR3 spans 16 amino acids. CDR3 nucleotide sequence: TGTGCCAGCAGCTTACAGGGACTAGTTCAGATGACTGAAGCTTTCTTT. Amino acid sequence: CASSLQGLVQMTEAFF.

The rearrangement joins TRBV19 to TRBJ1-1; D unresolved. The CDR3 runs to 15 residues. V was pared by 1 base and J by 1 base, with 10 bases between. CDR1 is LNHDA, CDR2 SQIVND, per germline (reference sequence). In DNA form, the CDR3 reads TGTGCCAGTAGTATAGGCCCAGAGACGAACACTGAAGCTTTCTTT. Residues: CASSIGPETNTEAFF.

The genes are TRBV11-2 and TRBJ1-1; 7 nucleotides line up with TRBD1. Trimming cost V 5 bases and J 1 base; bases outside gene matches: 4. The CDR3 runs to 14 residues. Germline CDR1 and CDR2: SGHAT and FQNNGV. The CDR3 spells CASSRDRENTEAFF. The DNA of the CDR3 is TGTGCCAGCAGCCGAGACAGGGAGAACACTGAAGCTTTCTTT.

This clone was counted between two and nine times. V usage is TRBV6-5 and J usage is TRBJ1-2, with D possibly being TRBD1 (5 bases). The CDR3 loop spans 14 amino acids. The germline V gene encodes CDR1 MNHEY and CDR2 SVGAGI. V gave up 2 bases and J gave up 0 bases, with 7 bases separating them. CDR3 DNA sequence: TGTGCCAGCAGTTACGACAGCGCTAACTATGGCTACACCTTC. It specifies CASSYDSANYGYTF.

The genes are TRBV20-1 and TRBJ1-2; tentatively, D is TRBD1 (6 bases). The V and J ends lost 7 bases and 8 bases respectively, with 14 bases between them. Germline values: CDR1 DFQATT, CDR2 SNEGSKA (reference sequence). The CDR3 is made up of 11 amino acids. CDR3 residues: CSVGGLGGYTF. The CDR3 DNA is TGCAGTGTCGGGGGCCTGGGAGGCTACACCTTC.

The chain combines TRBV4-3 with TRBJ2-1; 11 nucleotides match TRBD2. Trimming removed 4 bases from V and 7 bases from J; junction bases left unmatched: 6. The CDR3 is 15 amino acids. Germline V CDR1 and CDR2: LGHNA, YSLEER. Here the CDR3 DNA reads TGCGCCAGCAGCCTTAGCGGGGGGGTAAGAAATGAGCAGTTCTTC. Its protein is CASSLSGGVRNEQFF.

The chain recombines TRBV11-2 with TRBJ2-3, with D possibly being TRBD2 (6 bases). Germline loops: CDR1 SGHAT, CDR2 FQNNGV. Trimming cost V 1 base and J 2 bases, with 10 bases left between them. The CDR3 contains 15 residues. The DNA for the CDR3 is TGTGCCAGCAGCTTAGTAGGGAGGTCCACAGATACGCAGTATTTT. Translated, it gives CASSLVGRSTDTQYF.